This passage covers 21 T cell receptor beta chains from one sample sequenced in a study of cytotoxic CD8 clonotypes in ibrutinib-treated CLL. Measured with immunoSEQ multiplex PCR; TCRdb has only the in-frame clones, and not every one. The table records fewer than 50,000 clones, around 53% of them present only once. The specimen comprised PBMCs, sampled after 12 months of ibrutinib treatment. These receptors came from a human donor with chronic lymphocytic leukemia.

V is TRBV5-6 and J is TRBJ2-5; D might be TRBD1 or TRBD2, each matching 5 bases. CDR1 and CDR2 (germline): SGHDT, YYEEEE. The length of the CDR3 is 15 residues. The V end was cut by 4 bases, the J end by 4 bases, with 17 bases between. The CDR3 here is CASSIPGTGGETQYF. Here the CDR3 DNA reads TGTGCCAGCAGCATACCCGGGACCGGTGGAGAGACCCAGTACTTC. The full variable domain, completed using reference TRBV5-6 and TRBJ2-5, is DAGVTQSPTHLIKTRGQQVTLRCSPKSGHDTVSWYQQALGQGPQFIFQYYEEEERQRGNFPDRFSGHQFPNYSSELNVNALLLGDSALYLCASSIPGTGGETQYFGPGTRLLVL.

In its sample, this clone was seen many times. The rearrangement links TRBV9 to TRBJ2-5; D is tentatively TRBD1 or TRBD2 (5 bases each). Germline loops: CDR1 SGDLS, CDR2 YYNGEE. CDR3 length equals 16 residues. V was trimmed by 0 bases and J by 3 bases, leaving 15 bases between them. DNA of the CDR3: TGTGCCAGCAGCGTAGGGGGGATGTTGGGTAAAGAGACCCAGTACTTC. Encoded protein: CASSVGGMLGKETQYF.

In this sample, this clone turned up a few times. CDR3 amino acids: CASSPGLAIPEGQFF. CDR3 DNA: TGCGCCAGCAGCCCCGGACTAGCGATACCAGAAGGGCAGTTCTTC. The rearrangement uses TRBV5-1 and TRBJ2-1; 9 bases are a match to TRBD2. The J segment lost 12 bases and the V segment lost 4 bases, leaving 14 bases of the junction unmatched. The CDR3 loop spans 15 amino acids. Germline values: CDR1 SGHRS, CDR2 YFSETQ.

This clone came up a few times. The V call is TRBV19, the J call TRBJ1-2; D unclear. CDR3 length equals 14 residues. The V end lost 3 bases, the J end lost 1 base, and 9 bases lay between the germline ends. Germline CDR1 is LNHDA and CDR2 is SQIVND (reference sequence). CDR3 amino acids: CASSMTPHNYGYTF. The CDR3 DNA reads TGTGCCAGTAGTATGACCCCGCATAACTATGGCTACACCTTC.

This chain connects TRBV6-1 to TRBJ1-2; 7 bases map to TRBD1. Per the germline V gene, CDR1 is MNHNS and CDR2 is SASEGT. The CDR3 spans 15 residues. J gave up 5 bases and V 5 bases, and 11 bases lay outside the gene matches. CDR3 in DNA: TGTGCCAGCAGTTCCAAGACGGCAGGGGGATATGGCTACACCTTC. As protein: CASSSKTAGGYGYTF.

The V call is TRBV7-2, the J call TRBJ2-5, with 8 bases lining up with TRBD2. The J call could be wrong; TRBJ2-7 is a better fit for the DNA end. The CDR3 contains 15 residues. The germline V gene encodes CDR1 SGHTA and CDR2 FQGNSA. The DNA for the CDR3 is TGTGCCAGCAGCTTAGCTAGCGGGGCGACCTACGAGCAGTACTTC. This encodes CASSLASGATYEQYF.

V and J are TRBV18 and TRBJ1-1; the match to TRBD1 covers 12 bases. This CDR3 is 16 amino acids long. The trim removed 5 bases at V and 5 bases at J, leaving 9 bases unmatched. CDR1 is KGHSH and CDR2 is LQKENI in the germline V gene. The CDR3 sequence is CASSIGTGGAGTEAFF. The CDR3 coding sequence is TGTGCCAGCTCAATTGGGACAGGGGGCGCGGGTACTGAAGCTTTCTTT.

The V call is TRBV5-1, the J call TRBJ2-1, with a weak D call TRBD1 (6 bases). Per the germline V gene, CDR1 is SGHRS and CDR2 is YFSETQ. The germline V and J ends were trimmed by 0 bases and 7 bases, with 14 bases remaining between them. The CDR3 consists of 15 residues. The CDR3 DNA follows: TGCGCCAGCAGCTTGGGGGCAGGGGCGCAAAATGAGCAGTTCTTC. Its protein product is CASSLGAGAQNEQFF.

This clone was found a few times. The chain links TRBV7-3 to TRBJ2-2; D is uncertain. Trimming stripped 3 bases from V and 4 bases from J, with 12 bases between. The CDR3 spans 15 residues. Germline CDR1 reads SGHTA; CDR2 reads FQGTGA. CDR3 protein: CASSFGIGLTGELFF. The CDR3 DNA reads TGTGCCAGCAGCTTCGGTATAGGGCTCACCGGGGAGCTGTTTTTT.

This chain uses TRBV7-9 with TRBJ2-1; 8 positions agree with TRBD2. The CDR3 spans 14 residues. After removal of 6 bases from V and 5 bases from J, the junction contained 6 bases not matched to a gene. Germline CDR1 and CDR2: SEHNR and FQNEAQ (reference sequence). The CDR3 DNA sequence: TGTGCCAGCAGGACCAGCGGGAGCCACAATGAGCAGTTCTTC. It translates to CASRTSGSHNEQFF.

The chain links TRBV19 to TRBJ1-2, with 11 positions matching TRBD1. V lost 2 bases, J lost 3 bases, and 2 bases stayed unmatched. CDR1 and CDR2 (germline): LNHDA, SQIVND (reference sequence). CDR3 length equals 15 residues. CDR3: CASSIRGQGDYGYTF. The CDR3 coding sequence is TGTGCCAGTAGTATAAGGGGACAGGGGGACTATGGCTACACCTTC.

The chain recombines TRBV29-1 with TRBJ2-5, with 11 bases that match TRBD2. The junction had 8 bases not matched to a gene; V was cut back by 6 bases and J by 5 bases. Per germline, CDR1 SQVTM and CDR2 ANQGSEA. The CDR3 has 14 residues. In DNA form, the CDR3 reads TGCAGCGTGGGCGTAGCGGGAGGGCGGGAGACCCAGTACTTC. It encodes CSVGVAGGRETQYF.

The gene calls are TRBV5-4 and TRBJ1-5; D ambiguous. The CDR3 totals 13 residues. V shed 4 bases and J shed 5 bases, with 10 bases lying between them. Per germline, CDR1 SGHNT and CDR2 YYREEE (reference sequence). DNA of the CDR3: TGTGCCAGCAGCCTGGACCATGATCAGCCCCAGCATTTT. Amino acid sequence: CASSLDHDQPQHF.

In this sample, this clone turned up a few times. The chain couples TRBV28 to TRBJ1-3, with D uncertain. The CDR3 is made up of 13 amino acids. Looked up from germline, CDR1 is MDHEN and CDR2 is SYDVKM. Deletions cut 7 bases from V and 4 bases from J, with 11 bases between. CDR3 loop: CASIQTGGNTIYF. The CDR3 DNA reads as TGTGCCAGCATTCAGACGGGGGGAAACACCATATATTTT.

The chain uses TRBV11-3 and TRBJ2-1; weak D call: TRBD2 (7 bases). Trimming shortened V by 3 bases and J by 5 bases, and 11 bases separated the two germline ends. There are 14 residues in the CDR3. Germline CDR1 reads SGHNT; CDR2 reads YENEEA. This CDR3 is CASSLGGANNEQFF. The CDR3, as DNA: TGTGCCAGCAGCTTGGGGGGGGCAAACAATGAGCAGTTCTTC.

The chain combines TRBV18 with TRBJ2-7; D not resolved. Germline-derived CDR1 and CDR2 are KGHSH and LQKENI. V was trimmed by 3 bases and J by 5 bases, leaving 8 bases between them. CDR3 length: 12 amino acids. CDR3: CASSPSLNEQYF. CDR3 bases: TGTGCCAGCTCACCCTCGTTGAACGAGCAGTACTTC.

The gene calls are TRBV27 and TRBJ2-1, with D uncertain. This CDR3 is 12 amino acids long. Germline CDR1 reads MNHEY; CDR2 reads SMNVEV (reference sequence). The V gene lost 1 base and the J gene lost 6 bases, with 4 bases spanning the gap. Here the CDR3 reads CASSLYGNEQFF. The CDR3 nucleotides read TGTGCCAGCAGTTTATACGGCAATGAGCAGTTCTTC.

The chain carries TRBV5-1 and TRBJ2-1; D tentatively reads TRBD1 or TRBD2 (5 bases each). The CDR3 extends over 16 amino acids. Trimming pared 4 bases from V and 6 bases from J, leaving 20 bases between. Per the germline V gene, CDR1 is SGHRS and CDR2 is YFSETQ. CDR3 amino acids: CASSVNRDQASNEQFF. CDR3 sequence (DNA): TGCGCCAGCAGCGTCAATCGGGACCAAGCTTCCAATGAGCAGTTCTTC.

This chain connects TRBV4-2 to TRBJ1-4; D gene unclear. The CDR3 runs 15 residues. The germline CDR1 and CDR2 sequences are LGHNA and YNFKEQ. Trimming cost V 0 bases and J 3 bases, with 8 bases left between them. The CDR3: CASSQDRTANEKLFF. The DNA for the CDR3 is TGTGCCAGCAGCCAAGATCGCACCGCTAATGAAAAACTGTTTTTT.

This clone was seen a handful of times. The CDR3 sequence is CSVVLASYEQYF. CDR3 bases: TGCAGCGTCGTCCTAGCTTCCTACGAGCAGTACTTC. V and J are TRBV29-1 and TRBJ2-7, with a weak D call TRBD2 (5 bases). Germline values: CDR1 SQVTM, CDR2 ANQGSEA. CDR3 length equals 12 residues. V was trimmed by 6 bases and J by 1 base, leaving 10 bases between them.

This clone was seen a handful of times. The chain carries TRBV5-1 and TRBJ2-7, with 8 bases aligning to TRBD1. Germline-derived CDR1 and CDR2 are SGHRS and YFSETQ. CDR3 length equals 15 residues. V trimming: 4 bases; J trimming: 3 bases; junction bases outside the gene matches: 9. CDR3: CASSAAGQVVYEQYF. The DNA for the CDR3 is TGCGCCAGCAGCGCTGCGGGACAGGTAGTCTACGAGCAGTACTTC.